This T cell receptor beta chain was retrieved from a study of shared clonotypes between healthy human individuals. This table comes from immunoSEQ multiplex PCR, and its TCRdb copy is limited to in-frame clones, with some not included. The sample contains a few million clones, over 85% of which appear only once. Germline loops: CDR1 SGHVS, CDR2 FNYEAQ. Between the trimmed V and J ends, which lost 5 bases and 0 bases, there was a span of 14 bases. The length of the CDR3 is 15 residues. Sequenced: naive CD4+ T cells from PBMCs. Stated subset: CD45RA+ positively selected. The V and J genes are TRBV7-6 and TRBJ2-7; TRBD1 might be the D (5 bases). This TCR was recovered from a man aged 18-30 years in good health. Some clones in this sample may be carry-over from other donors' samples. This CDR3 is CASSPDWGSSYEQYF. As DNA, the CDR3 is TGTGCCAGCAGCCCCGATTGGGGCAGCTCCTACGAGCAGTACTTC.